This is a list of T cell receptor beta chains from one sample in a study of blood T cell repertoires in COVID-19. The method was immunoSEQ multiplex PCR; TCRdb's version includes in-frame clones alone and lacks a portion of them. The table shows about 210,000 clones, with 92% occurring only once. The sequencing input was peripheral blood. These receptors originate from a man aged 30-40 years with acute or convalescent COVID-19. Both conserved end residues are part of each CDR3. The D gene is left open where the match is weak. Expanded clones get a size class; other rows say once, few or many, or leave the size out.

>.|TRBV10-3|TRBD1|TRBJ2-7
CAIKPGQGLYYEQYF
TGTGCCATCAAGCCGGGACAGGGGTTATACTACGAGCAGTACTTC
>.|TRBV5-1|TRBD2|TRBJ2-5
CASSVGGGETQYF
TGCGCCAGCAGCGTCGGGGGGGGCGAGACCCAGTACTTC
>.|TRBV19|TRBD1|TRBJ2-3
CASSETGGSDTQYF
TGTGCCAGTAGTGAAACAGGGGGCTCAGATACGCAGTATTTT
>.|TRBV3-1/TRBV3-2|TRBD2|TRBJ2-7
CASSYSGGRSYEQYF
TGTGCCAGCAGCTATAGCGGGGGCCGCTCCTACGAGCAGTACTTC
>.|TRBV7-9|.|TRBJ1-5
CASSLAGSQPQHF
TGTGCCAGCAGCTTAGCTGGGAGTCAGCCCCAGCATTTT
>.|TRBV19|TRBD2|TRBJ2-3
CASSIVAGFPDTQYF
TGTGCCAGTAGTATAGTAGCGGGGTTCCCAGATACGCAGTATTTT
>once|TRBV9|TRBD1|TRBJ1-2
CASSVATDGTGIYGYTF
TGTGCCAGCAGCGTAGCTACCGACGGGACAGGGATATATGGCTACACCTTC
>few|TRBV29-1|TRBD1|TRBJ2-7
CSARGQGYEQYF
TGCAGCGCCAGGGGACAGGGCTACGAGCAGTACTTC
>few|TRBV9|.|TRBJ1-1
CASTPAGAGNTEAFF
TGTGCCAGCACGCCGGCAGGGGCGGGGAACACTGAAGCTTTCTTT
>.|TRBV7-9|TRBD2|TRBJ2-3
CASVAGGLLMQYF
TGTGCCAGCGTTGCGGGGGGCCTCCTAATGCAGTATTTT
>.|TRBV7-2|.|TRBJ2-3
CASSFRGVADTQYF
TGTGCCAGCAGCTTCAGGGGGGTCGCAGATACGCAGTATTTT
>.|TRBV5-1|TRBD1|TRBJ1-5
CASSLRPMGQSYNQPQHF
TGCGCCAGCAGCTTACGCCCTATGGGACAGTCCTACAATCAGCCCCAGCATTTT
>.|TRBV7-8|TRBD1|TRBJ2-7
CASSLAGTGTYEQYF
TGTGCCAGCAGCTTAGCCGGGACAGGAACCTACGAGCAGTACTTC
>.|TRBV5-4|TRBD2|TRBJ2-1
CASSLTSGAGEQFF
TGTGCCAGCAGCTTGACTAGCGGGGCGGGTGAGCAGTTCTTC
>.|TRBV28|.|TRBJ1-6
CASSLSAQSYSPLHF
TGTGCCAGCAGTTTATCTGCCCAGTCGTATTCACCCCTCCACTTT
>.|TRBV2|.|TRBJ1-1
CATGRENTEAFF
TGTGCCACCGGGCGGGAGAACACTGAAGCTTTCTTT
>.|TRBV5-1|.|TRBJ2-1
CASSVLIDNEQFF
TGCGCCAGCAGCGTCCTTATTGACAATGAGCAGTTCTTC
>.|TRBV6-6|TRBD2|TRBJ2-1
CASRTIAGGYNEQFF
TGTGCCAGCAGGACCATAGCGGGGGGCTACAATGAGCAGTTCTTC
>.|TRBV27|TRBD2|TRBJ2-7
CASTLAGDEQYF
TGTGCCAGCACCCTAGCGGGAGACGAGCAGTACTTC
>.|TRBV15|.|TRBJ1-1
CATSRDVNTEAFF
TGTGCCACCAGCAGAGACGTGAACACTGAAGCTTTCTTT
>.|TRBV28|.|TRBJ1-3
CASKTGLDTIYF
TGTGCCAGCAAAACAGGGCTCGACACCATATATTTT
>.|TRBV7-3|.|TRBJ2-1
CASSLGAGRGYNEQFF
TGTGCCAGCAGCCTAGGGGCAGGTCGGGGGTACAATGAGCAGTTCTTC
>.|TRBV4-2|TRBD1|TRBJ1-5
CASSATTGRTQPQHF
TGTGCCAGCAGCGCCACGACAGGGAGAACTCAGCCCCAGCATTTT
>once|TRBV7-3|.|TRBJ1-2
CASSPSARTPYTF
TGTGCCAGCAGCCCTTCGGCACGGACACCCTACACCTTC
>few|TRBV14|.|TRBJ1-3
CASSRTGFGNTIYF
TGTGCCAGCAGCCGGACGGGATTCGGAAACACCATATATTTT
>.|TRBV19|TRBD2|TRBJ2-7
CASSIQAGDLYEQYF
TGTGCCAGTAGTATCCAAGCGGGGGATTTATACGAGCAGTACTTC
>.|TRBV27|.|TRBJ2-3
CASSLWPSPDTQYF
TGTGCCAGCAGTTTATGGCCTAGCCCAGATACGCAGTATTTT
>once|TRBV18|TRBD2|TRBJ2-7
CASSPRSSGRGEQYF
TGTGCCAGCTCACCTCGTTCTAGCGGGAGGGGGGAGCAGTACTTC
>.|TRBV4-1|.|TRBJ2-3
CASSQEGFRTDTQYF
TGCGCCAGCAGCCAAGAGGGCTTTCGCACAGATACGCAGTATTTT
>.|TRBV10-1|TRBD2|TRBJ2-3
CASSTSGASTDTQYF
TGCGCCAGCAGCACTAGCGGGGCTAGCACAGATACGCAGTATTTT
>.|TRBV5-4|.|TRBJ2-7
CASSLASGTYEQYF
TGTGCCAGCAGCTTGGCCAGCGGAACCTACGAGCAGTACTTC
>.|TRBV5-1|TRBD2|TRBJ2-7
CASSSRLAQIYEQYF
TGCGCCAGCAGCTCCAGACTAGCCCAGATCTACGAGCAGTACTTC
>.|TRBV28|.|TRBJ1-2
CASIEGRYGYTF
TGTGCCAGCATAGAAGGGAGGTATGGCTACACCTTC
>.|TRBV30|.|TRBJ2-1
CAWQGTNEQFF
TGTGCCTGGCAGGGCACAAATGAGCAGTTCTTC
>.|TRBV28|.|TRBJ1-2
CASSRVWPEPNYGYTF
TGTGCCAGCAGTCGTGTGTGGCCAGAACCTAACTATGGCTACACCTTC
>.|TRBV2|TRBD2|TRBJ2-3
CASSVQGGRYMVTQYF
TGTGCCAGCAGTGTCCAGGGCGGGAGATATATGGTTACGCAGTATTTT
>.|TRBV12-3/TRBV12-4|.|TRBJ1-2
CASSLVGRDGYTF
TGTGCCAGCAGTTTAGTAGGGCGGGACGGCTACACCTTC
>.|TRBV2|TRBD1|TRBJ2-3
CASSSFRGRDTQYF
TGTGCCAGCAGTTCCTTCAGGGGGCGAGATACGCAGTATTTT
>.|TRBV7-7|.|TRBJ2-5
CASSLKTDRQETQYF
TGTGCTAGCAGCTTAAAGACAGATAGGCAAGAGACCCAGTACTTC
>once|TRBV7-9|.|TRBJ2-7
CASRKDSSLYEQYF
TGTGCCAGCAGAAAGGACTCTTCCCTCTACGAGCAGTACTTC
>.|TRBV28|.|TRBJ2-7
CASSRTGITYEQYF
TGTGCCAGCAGTCGCACAGGGATAACCTACGAGCAGTACTTC